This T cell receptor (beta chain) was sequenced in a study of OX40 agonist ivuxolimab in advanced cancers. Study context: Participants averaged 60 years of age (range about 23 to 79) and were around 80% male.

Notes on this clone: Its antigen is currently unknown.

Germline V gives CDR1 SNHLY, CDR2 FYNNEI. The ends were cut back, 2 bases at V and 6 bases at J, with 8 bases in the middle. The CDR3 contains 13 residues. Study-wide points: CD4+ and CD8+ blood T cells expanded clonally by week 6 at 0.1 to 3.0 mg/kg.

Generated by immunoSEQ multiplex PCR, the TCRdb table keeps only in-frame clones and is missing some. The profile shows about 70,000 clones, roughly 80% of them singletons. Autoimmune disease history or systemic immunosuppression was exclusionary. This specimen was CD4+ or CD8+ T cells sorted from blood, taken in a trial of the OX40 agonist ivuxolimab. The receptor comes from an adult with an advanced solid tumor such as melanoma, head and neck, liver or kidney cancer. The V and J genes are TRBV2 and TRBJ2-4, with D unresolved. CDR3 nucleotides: TGTGCCAGCAGTGAATCGGGCAGAAACATTCAGTACTTC. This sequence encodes CASSESGRNIQYF.